This record covers a single T cell receptor (beta chain). Enrolment of Seattle patients took place during active infection, and they were followed longitudinally. How the authors handled the data: By means of reference gene primer amplification, nucleated cell counts were estimated. TCRdb keeps only in-frame clones here, not all; method: immunoSEQ multiplex PCR. V, J and clone size are taken as reported in that table, and D and trimming were inferred from the DNA itself. The sample includes 60,000 to 65,000 clones, about 80% of them seen just once. This sample is part of a study of blood T cell repertoires in COVID-19. At the level of the study: Spain, Italy and the United States supplied samples that represented acute and convalescent COVID-19. PBMCs, B-cell-depleted T cells, or T cells were the source of the cDNA or gDNA that made up the material.

This receptor was taken from a man aged 55 to 69 with COVID-19, enrolled during active disease. The specimen sequenced was peripheral blood.

CDR3 sequence reads: CASRYTGPSGNTIYF. The CDR3 DNA sequence: TGTGCCAGCAGGTATACAGGGCCCTCTGGAAACACCATATATTTT. V gene TRBV6-6 combines with J gene TRBJ1-3, with D possibly matching TRBD1 (6 bases). Trimming left V 6 bases short and J 0 bases short, with 12 bases between. Germline V gives CDR1 MNHNY, CDR2 SVGAGI (reference sequence). This CDR3 spans 15 amino acids.